This T cell receptor (beta chain) appears in the sequencing data of a study of blood T cells in healthy people across ages. Germline CDR1 reads MGHRA; CDR2 reads YSYEKL. CDR3 size: 16 residues. V gave up 0 bases and J gave up 6 bases; unmatched junction bases: 7. The authors ran a second PCR of roughly 6 to 12 cycles using a sample-barcoded 5' primer and a J-beta primer mix. TCRdb itself ran the 5' RACE reads through MiXCR, one entry per CDR3 protein. The sample carries over 1,300,000 distinct CDR3 sequences, approximately 59% recorded once. Study-wide results and caveats: Greater diversity and more naive CD4+ cells were seen in long-lived donors than in aged donors.

Regarding this clonotype: The target antigen is unknown.

The V gene is TRBV4-1, the J gene TRBJ2-5; TRBD2 agrees at 10 bases. The origin of this receptor is a man between 18 and 29 years old in good health. The sequencing sample was made of blood. The CDR3 loop is CASSQDTSGVRKTQYF. The CDR3 DNA reads as TGCGCCAGCAGCCAAGACACTAGCGGGGTTCGGAAGACCCAGTACTTC.